Listed below are T cell receptor beta chains from one sample, sequenced in a study of T cells in Graves' hyperthyroidism and ophthalmopathy. TCRdb re-called the multiplex PCR reads with MiXCR, one entry per CDR3 protein. The sample lists approximately 250,000 distinct CDR3 sequences; over 20% were seen once. The material sequenced was blood. The receptors stem from a woman in her forties with Graves' ophthalmopathy. Each CDR3 is given with its conserved first and last residue. The D gene is left open where the match is weak.

D	V	J	CDR3
TRBD2	TRBV20-1	TRBJ2-4	CSAFWLLAGGGKNIQYF
TRBD1	TRBV6-1	TRBJ1-2	CASRGTGGDVLYGYTF
-	TRBV6-1	TRBJ1-3	CASTPDMYSGNTIYF
TRBD1	TRBV29-1	TRBJ2-7	CSVEDRVSEQYF
TRBD2	TRBV28	TRBJ2-1	CASSSREAVAGIGSFHEQFF
TRBD1	TRBV28	TRBJ1-2	CASSIILGQGNGYTF
-	TRBV12-3/TRBV12-4	TRBJ1-1	CASSLAPQGRTEAFF
TRBD2	TRBV7-2	TRBJ2-5	CASSRTSGKAETQYF
-	TRBV7-3	TRBJ2-5	CASSSSETQYF
-	TRBV10-3	TRBJ2-1	CAISDQSVYNEQFF
-	TRBV12-3/TRBV12-4	TRBJ2-6	CASSSHRAGANVLTF
-	TRBV28	TRBJ2-7	CASSFFSGAGYAYEQYF
-	TRBV12-3/TRBV12-4	TRBJ1-2	CASSSNRDYGYTF
TRBD1	TRBV5-1	TRBJ1-2	CASSLETGVRRGYTF
-	TRBV18	TRBJ2-7	CASSLPGSEQYF
TRBD2	TRBV2	TRBJ2-5	CASRAGLAGVQETQYF
TRBD1	TRBV12-3/TRBV12-4	TRBJ1-2	CASGGGRDRDYTF
TRBD2	TRBV7-2	TRBJ2-5	CASSPIAGVQETQYF
-	TRBV27	TRBJ2-2	CASSLERVTGELFF
TRBD2	TRBV6-1	TRBJ2-7	CASSGLAEREQYF
-	TRBV28	TRBJ1-5	CASSLGEGYQPQHF
-	TRBV7-9	TRBJ2-7	CASSQDALADEQYF
TRBD1	TRBV28	TRBJ1-2	CASSRGDRVGYTF
-	TRBV28	TRBJ1-1	CASSHPGTTEAFF
-	TRBV9	TRBJ2-5	CASSVDGDSTPSETQYF
TRBD1	TRBV10-3	TRBJ2-7	CAIRRTGAPDEQYF
TRBD1	TRBV29-1	TRBJ2-4	CSVEVRQGEFGDPQYF
-	TRBV7-2	TRBJ1-1	CASSLWRSTEAFF
TRBD1	TRBV5-1	TRBJ2-2	CASSPMKGAGTGELFF
-	TRBV4-1	TRBJ2-7	CASSQEMRAYEQYF
TRBD1	TRBV12-3/TRBV12-4	TRBJ2-7	CASSRVSGQVFPYEQYF
-	TRBV6-1	TRBJ1-1	CASSVGQGLNTEAFF
TRBD2	TRBV14	TRBJ2-7	CASSQTSEQYF
-	TRBV4-1	TRBJ2-7	CASSQEGQGYEQYF
TRBD2	TRBV6-1	TRBJ2-5	CASSERYSGRGESQYF
-	TRBV28	TRBJ1-1	CASPRAGSTEAFF
-	TRBV12-3/TRBV12-4	TRBJ1-2	CASSLGTVVYGYTF
TRBD1	TRBV7-2	TRBJ2-7	CASKAGTGPLYEQYF
TRBD2	TRBV7-9	TRBJ2-7	CASSPPGTNTYEQYF
-	TRBV19	TRBJ1-5	CATKQNSLNNQPQHF
TRBD1	TRBV12-3/TRBV12-4	TRBJ1-2	CASSSHRDSNYGYTF
-	TRBV24-1	TRBJ2-5	CATSDFLETQYF
-	TRBV4-1	TRBJ2-7	CASSPGQPSYEQYF
TRBD2	TRBV27	TRBJ2-2	CASSPLPGASGRGTGELFF
TRBD1	TRBV6-1	TRBJ1-1	CASRDRSTTEAFF